This passage covers 25 T cell receptor beta chains from one sample sequenced in a study of shared clonotypes between healthy human individuals. Sequencing used immunoSEQ multiplex PCR; TCRdb keeps in-frame clones, though not all of them. The data show about 2.1 million clones, over 85% seen once. As defined, naive CD8 cells were CD45RO-negative and positively selected for CCR7, with terminally differentiated effector memory CD45RA+ cells excluded. Sequenced: naive CD8+ T cells from PBMCs. The receptors derive from a man in his late teens or twenties in good health. Some clones in this sample may be carry-over from other donors' samples.

The rearrangement uses TRBV9 and TRBJ1-2, with D maybe TRBD1 (6 bases). V lost 4 bases and J 1 base, leaving 17 bases between the germline ends. Germline V gene sequence: CDR1 SGDLS, CDR2 YYNGEE. The CDR3 has 16 amino acids. The CDR3 region is CASSPEGGRLNYGYTF. The CDR3 bases are TGTGCCAGCAGCCCCGAGGGGGGTCGCCTTAACTATGGCTACACCTTC.

CDR3 loop: CASSSTRVEQYF. CDR3 bases: TGTGCCAGCAGCTCCACAAGGGTCGAGCAGTACTTC. V usage is TRBV5-4 and J usage is TRBJ2-7, with D hard to call. CDR1 is SGHNT and CDR2 is YYREEE in the germline V gene (reference sequence). This CDR3 region has 12 residues. Trimming took off 3 bases at V and 6 bases at J, with 10 bases between the two ends.

The chain recombines TRBV7-8 with TRBJ2-7; maybe TRBD2 (5 bases). This CDR3 is built from 17 residues. Trimming removed 5 bases at V and 4 bases at J, with 24 bases between. Germline loops: CDR1 SGHVS, CDR2 FQNEAQ. CDR3 amino acids: CASSRLDLAGVDYEQYF. As DNA, the CDR3 is TGTGCCAGCAGCCGATTAGATCTAGCAGGCGTGGATTACGAGCAGTACTTC.

Turning to this clone: Other DNA sequences within the sample encode an identical CDR3. The chain uses TRBV7-9 and TRBJ2-7, with 7 bases fitting TRBD1. The CDR3 length is 14 residues. With V trimmed by 5 bases and J by 3 bases, 7 bases remained unmatched. Germline V gene sequence: CDR1 SEHNR, CDR2 FQNEAQ (reference sequence). The CDR3 DNA reads TGTGCCAGCAGCCCGCGACAGGGATTCTACGAGCAGTACTTC. It yields the protein CASSPRQGFYEQYF.

The gene calls are TRBV29-1 and TRBJ2-1; 11 nucleotides match TRBD2. V was pared by 5 bases and J by 4 bases, with 4 bases of the junction left unmatched. Per germline, CDR1 SQVTM and CDR2 ANQGSEA. The CDR3 has 14 amino acids. The CDR3 bases are TGCAGCGTTCGCGGACTAGCGGGTTACAATGAGCAGTTCTTC. This encodes CSVRGLAGYNEQFF.

This CDR3 reads CASSPVGGIYEQYF. The CDR3 DNA is TGTGCCAGCAGTCCCGTAGGGGGGATCTACGAGCAGTACTTC. This chain connects TRBV27 to TRBJ2-7, with D possibly called TRBD1 or TRBD2 (6 bases each). Looked up from germline, CDR1 is MNHEY and CDR2 is SMNVEV (reference sequence). V was trimmed by 5 bases and J by 3 bases, leaving 14 bases between them. The CDR3 is 14 amino acids.

The chain's CDR3 is CASGRIRYEQYF. For the CDR3, the DNA is TGTGCCAGCGGGCGTATCCGCTACGAGCAGTACTTC. The rearrangement joins TRBV7-2 to TRBJ2-7, with D hard to call. The CDR3 consists of 12 residues. V was clipped by 8 bases and J by 3 bases, with 11 bases between them. The germline V gene has CDR1 SGHTA and CDR2 FQGNSA.

Regarding this clone: This sample also contains other DNA sequences that code for the same CDR3. The chain joins TRBV28 to TRBJ1-1; D call uncertain. Germline loops: CDR1 MDHEN, CDR2 SYDVKM. The CDR3 contains 15 residues. Trimming pared 3 bases from V and 0 bases from J, leaving 11 bases between. CDR3 nucleotide sequence: TGTGCCAGCAGTTTCCCGGGAACTATGAACACTGAAGCTTTCTTT. Residues: CASSFPGTMNTEAFF.

In regard to this clone: Distinct nucleotide sequences in the sample also encode this CDR3. The chain is built from TRBV6-5 and TRBJ2-7, with 13 bases fitting TRBD2. In germline, CDR1 is MNHEY, CDR2 SVGAGI. The CDR3 sequence is 15 residues long. V lost 6 bases, J lost 7 bases, and 9 bases stayed unmatched. CDR3 protein: CASSPGLAGVREQYF. DNA of the CDR3: TGTGCCAGCAGCCCTGGACTAGCGGGAGTTCGAGAGCAGTACTTC.

The CDR3 nucleotides read TGTGCCAGCAGCTTATACTTATTCAGGGCAAACACCGGGGAGCTGTTTTTT. Amino acids: CASSLYLFRANTGELFF. This chain uses TRBV11-2 with TRBJ2-2; TRBD1 might be the D (5 bases). This CDR3 has 17 residues. V was shortened by 2 bases and J by 2 bases, with 15 bases between the two germline ends. The germline CDR1 and CDR2 sequences are SGHAT and FQNNGV.

The V and J genes are TRBV7-2 and TRBJ2-3; D unresolved. CDR1 and CDR2 from the germline V gene are SGHTA and FQGNSA. This CDR3 spans 15 amino acids. The V end was cut by 3 bases, the J end by 1 base, with 11 bases between. The CDR3 sequence is CASSFGVMRTDTQYF. In DNA, the CDR3 is TGTGCCAGCAGCTTTGGGGTAATGCGCACAGATACGCAGTATTTT.

The chain links TRBV10-3 to TRBJ1-6; D perhaps matches TRBD1 (5 bases). V was cut by 2 bases and J by 14 bases, with 22 bases left in between. The CDR3 spans 16 residues. CDR1 and CDR2 (germline): ENHRY, SYGVKD. The CDR3 sequence: CAISEGHRPSMTSLHF. In DNA form, the CDR3 reads TGTGCCATCAGTGAGGGGCACAGGCCCTCGATGACGTCCCTCCACTTT.

V and J are TRBV14 and TRBJ2-1; 11 bases agree with TRBD2. The J segment lost 3 bases and the V segment lost 0 bases, leaving 7 bases of the junction unmatched. Germline V gives CDR1 SGHDN, CDR2 FVKESK. The CDR3 is 18 amino acids. CDR3 bases: TGTGCCAGCAGCCAAGATCCCAAGACTAGCGGGAACTACAATGAGCAGTTCTTC. It yields the protein CASSQDPKTSGNYNEQFF.

The chain joins TRBV7-9 to TRBJ2-7; TRBD1 might be the D (6 bases). CDR3 size: 16 residues. Germline V gene lookup returns CDR1 SEHNR and CDR2 FQNEAQ (reference sequence). Trimming took off 5 bases at V and 2 bases at J, with 19 bases between the two ends. The CDR3 coding sequence is TGTGCCAGCAGCCCCCCTGGGGGCAGCGCGCCCTACGAGCAGTACTTC. The encoded protein is CASSPPGGSAPYEQYF.

The rearrangement links TRBV30 to TRBJ1-2; D not resolved. Deletions cut 0 bases from V and 7 bases from J, with 9 bases between. Germline CDR1 reads GTSNPN; CDR2 reads SVGIG (reference sequence). The CDR3 covers 12 residues. CDR3 region: CAWSVSQRGYTF. The CDR3, as DNA: TGTGCCTGGAGTGTATCCCAACGTGGCTACACCTTC. The full variable domain, with the rest looked up from reference TRBV30 and TRBJ1-2, is SQTIHQWPATLVQPVGSPLSLECTVEGTSNPNLYWYRQAAGRGLQLLFYSVGIGQISSEVPQNLSASRPQDRQFILSSKKLLLSDSGFYLCAWSVSQRGYTFGSGTRLTVV.

As DNA, the CDR3 is TGTGCCAGCTCGGGGGCCAGCTTCTACGAGCAGTACTTC. Its protein is CASSGASFYEQYF. V usage is TRBV6-6 and J usage is TRBJ2-7; tentatively, D is TRBD1 or TRBD2 (6 bases each). Germline CDR1 is MNHNY and CDR2 is SVGAGI (reference sequence). V gave up 8 bases and J gave up 3 bases, with 14 bases separating them. The CDR3 sequence is 13 residues long.

V and J are TRBV19 and TRBJ2-7; perhaps TRBD2 as D (6 bases). Germline values: CDR1 LNHDA, CDR2 SQIVND (reference sequence). The CDR3 length is 14 residues. Trimming pared 5 bases from V and 3 bases from J, leaving 14 bases between. The CDR3 sequence is CASSLAGPHYEQYF. The CDR3 DNA reads TGTGCCAGTAGTTTGGCGGGGCCCCACTACGAGCAGTACTTC.

The chain joins TRBV9 to TRBJ1-4; D ambiguous. V was pared by 2 bases and J by 0 bases, with 8 bases between. The CDR3 is 15 amino acids. CDR1 is SGDLS, CDR2 YYNGEE, per germline. The CDR3 bases are TGTGCCAGCAGCGTCCACGGTGCAACTAATGAAAAACTGTTTTTT. This codes for CASSVHGATNEKLFF.

The rearrangement joins TRBV6-6 to TRBJ2-1; D not resolved. V was trimmed by 7 bases and J by 0 bases, leaving 13 bases between them. The germline V gene has CDR1 MNHNY and CDR2 SVGAGI (reference sequence). The CDR3 runs to 15 residues. The CDR3 sequence: CASNPQDHSYNEQFF. In nucleotides, the CDR3 is TGTGCCAGCAACCCTCAGGACCACTCCTACAATGAGCAGTTCTTC.

This chain links TRBV6-4 with TRBJ2-5, with 12 bases that match TRBD2. This CDR3 spans 16 amino acids. The ends lost 5 bases at V and 2 bases at J; junction bases unmatched: 6. Germline V gives CDR1 MRHNA, CDR2 SNTAGT. The DNA of the CDR3 is TGTGCCAGCAGTCCCGGACTAGCGGGACCTCAAGAGACCCAGTACTTC. Translating it yields CASSPGLAGPQETQYF.

CDR3 sequence: CASSQNPPRVTDTQYF. In DNA form, the CDR3 reads TGTGCCAGCAGCCAAAACCCCCCGAGGGTGACAGATACGCAGTATTTT. The gene calls are TRBV4-2 and TRBJ2-3; D might be TRBD2 (5 bases). V lost 2 bases to trimming and J lost 3 bases, with 15 bases between them. The length of the CDR3 is 16 residues. Germline V gene lookup returns CDR1 LGHNA and CDR2 YNFKEQ.

A note on this clone: The sample carries other DNA sequences with the same CDR3. The V gene is TRBV6-5, the J gene TRBJ2-7; no definite D call. The germline gives CDR1 MNHEY, CDR2 SVGAGI. This CDR3 is 13 amino acids long. The V end lost 2 bases, the J end lost 0 bases, and 5 bases lay between the germline ends. The CDR3 here is CASSYGDSYEQYF. CDR3 DNA sequence: TGTGCCAGCAGTTACGGGGACTCCTACGAGCAGTACTTC.

V and J are TRBV9 and TRBJ2-2; D may be TRBD1 (5 bases). This CDR3 has 17 residues. Germline-derived CDR1 and CDR2 are SGDLS and YYNGEE. V dropped 3 bases and J dropped 2 bases, with 17 bases sitting between them. CDR3 protein: CASSAYDSSTNTGELFF. In nucleotides, the CDR3 is TGTGCCAGCAGCGCTTATGACAGCTCCACCAACACCGGGGAGCTGTTTTTT.

The J gene is TRBJ2-1, the V gene TRBV9, with 7 bases identical to TRBD2. The CDR3 sequence is 16 residues long. Germline CDR1 SGDLS, CDR2 YYNGEE. The J segment lost 5 bases and the V segment lost 4 bases, leaving 12 bases of the junction unmatched. The DNA for the CDR3 is TGTGCCAGCAGCCCAACCCGGGCGGGGGAACACAATGAGCAGTTCTTC. It is translated as CASSPTRAGEHNEQFF.

This clone was found once. This chain uses TRBV28 with TRBJ2-5; D is possibly TRBD1 or TRBD2 (5 bases each). Germline loops: CDR1 MDHEN, CDR2 SYDVKM. Trimming cost V 6 bases and J 7 bases, with 18 bases left between them. The CDR3 is 14 residues long. CDR3 protein: CASSSNRDRGTQYF. DNA of the CDR3: TGTGCCAGCAGCTCAAACCGGGACCGTGGGACCCAGTACTTC.